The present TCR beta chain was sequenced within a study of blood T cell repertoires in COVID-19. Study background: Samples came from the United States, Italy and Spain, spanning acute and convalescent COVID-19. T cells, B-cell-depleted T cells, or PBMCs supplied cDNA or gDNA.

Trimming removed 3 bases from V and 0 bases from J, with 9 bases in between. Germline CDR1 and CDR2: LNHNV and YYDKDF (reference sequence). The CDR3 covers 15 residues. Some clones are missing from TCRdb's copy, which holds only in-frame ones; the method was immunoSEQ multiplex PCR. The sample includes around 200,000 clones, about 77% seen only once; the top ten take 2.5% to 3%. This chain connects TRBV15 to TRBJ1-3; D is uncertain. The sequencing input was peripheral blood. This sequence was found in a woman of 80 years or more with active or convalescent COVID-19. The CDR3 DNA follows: TGTGCCACCAGCAGCAAAGGGAGCTCTGGAAACACCATATATTTT. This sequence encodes CATSSKGSSGNTIYF.